This T cell receptor beta chain was sequenced during a study of control samples from healthy donors and cancer patients. The V end lost 3 bases, the J end lost 2 bases, and 9 bases lay between the germline ends. Per germline, CDR1 MGHDK and CDR2 SYGVNS. The CDR3 is 14 amino acids. Measured with immunoSEQ multiplex PCR; TCRdb has only the in-frame clones, and not every one. Found here are 150,000 to 200,000 clones, around 90% of them singletons; the top ten hold 12%. The sample comprised blood. The TCR comes from a man aged 30-40 years in good health. The chain couples TRBV25-1 to TRBJ2-3; no clear D gene. DNA of the CDR3: TGTGCCAGCAGTGATGGTGTCTTCACAGATACGCAGTATTTT. Encoded protein: CASSDGVFTDTQYF.